What follows are 27 T cell receptor beta chains derived from one specimen sequenced in a study of CD8+ T cells in alopecia areata (dated by TCRdb to between 2018 and 2020). The receptor library was made with the immunoSEQ multiplex PCR assay. To provide template for TCR sequencing, every sample had RNA extracted and reverse transcribed into cDNA. TCRdb's version of the immuneACCESS table is confined to in-frame rearrangements and falls short of the full clone set. An unresolved V gene accounts for under half of the shortfall where checked; the remainder is of unknown origin. The sample has under 70,000 clones on record, 55% to 65% of them singletons. Of the sample, approximately 15% is held by the ten largest clones. The time point label, as the study defines it: baseline before oral tofacitinib. Source: CD8+ T cells sorted from blood, taken at week 0. These receptors were taken from a human donor with alopecia areata.

This clone has a count of ten or more. This rearrangement joins TRBV15 to TRBJ2-6, with 7 bases identical to TRBD2. The ends lost 0 bases at V and 2 bases at J; junction bases unmatched: 1. Looked up from germline, CDR1 is LNHNV and CDR2 is YYDKDF (reference sequence). The CDR3 sequence is 16 residues long. CDR3 sequence: CATSREGGAGANVLTF. The DNA of the CDR3 is TGTGCCACCAGCAGAGAGGGAGGGGCTGGGGCCAACGTCCTGACTTTC.

This clone showed up just once. The rearrangement links TRBV7-9 to TRBJ2-7, with D perhaps given as TRBD1 or TRBD2 (5 bases each). Trimming removed 4 bases at V and 6 bases at J, with 10 bases between. The germline V gene encodes CDR1 SEHNR and CDR2 FQNEAQ (reference sequence). This CDR3 region has 12 residues. CDR3 nucleotides: TGTGCCAGCAGCTCACCCGGGACCGAGCAGTACTTC. Its translation: CASSSPGTEQYF. The whole variable domain, filled in from reference TRBV7-9 and TRBJ2-7, reads DTGVSQNPRHKITKRGQNVTFRCDPISEHNRLYWYRQTLGQGPEFLTYFQNEAQLEKSRLLSDRFSAERPKGSFSTLEIQRTEQGDSAMYLCASSSPGTEQYFGPGTRLTVT.

V is TRBV30 and J is TRBJ2-1, with TRBD2 matching 11 bases. Germline CDR1 is GTSNPN and CDR2 is SVGIG (reference sequence). The CDR3 sequence is 15 residues long. J gave up 10 bases and V 5 bases, and 13 bases lay outside the gene matches. CDR3 in DNA: TGTGCCTGGGTGTGGCTAGCGGGGGGCGAAGGGGAGCAGTTCTTC. Translated: CAWVWLAGGEGEQFF.

This clone was observed a handful of times. The V call is TRBV9, the J call TRBJ1-5; D is possibly TRBD1 (6 bases). This CDR3 is built from 14 residues. The germline V and J ends were trimmed by 3 bases and 3 bases, with 10 bases remaining between them. Germline CDR1 is SGDLS and CDR2 is YYNGEE. In DNA, the CDR3 is TGTGCCAGCAGCGCGACAGGAACCAATCAGCCCCAGCATTTT. Protein sequence: CASSATGTNQPQHF.

The chain is built from TRBV4-1 and TRBJ2-7, with 7 bases fitting TRBD2. The CDR3 is made up of 17 amino acids. Unmatched junction bases numbered 13, after V lost 1 base and J lost 4 bases. Per germline, CDR1 MGHRA and CDR2 YSYEKL. The CDR3 nucleotides read TGCGCCAGCAGCCAAGTCCCTAGCGGACGTCTAGGTTACGAGCAGTACTTC. Translating it yields CASSQVPSGRLGYEQYF.

The chain employs TRBV30 and TRBJ2-7; D might be TRBD2 (6 bases). The CDR3 totals 12 residues. V was clipped by 2 bases and J by 3 bases, with 8 bases between them. Germline loops: CDR1 GTSNPN, CDR2 SVGIG (reference sequence). CDR3 protein: CAWSQGLYEQYF. CDR3 DNA sequence: TGTGCCTGGAGTCAGGGACTCTACGAGCAGTACTTC.

CDR3 DNA sequence: TGTGCCTGGATTCGGGGAATTGTAATGAACACTGAAGCTTTCTTT. Protein product: CAWIRGIVMNTEAFF. J is TRBJ1-1 and V is TRBV30, with D uncertain. The CDR3 consists of 15 residues. V was cut by 4 bases and J by 0 bases, with 15 bases left in between. Germline CDR1 GTSNPN, CDR2 SVGIG (reference sequence).

The chain joins TRBV19 to TRBJ2-6; D assignment may be TRBD1 or TRBD2 (7 bases each). The CDR3 spans 17 residues. The V end was cut by 5 bases, the J end by 2 bases, with 16 bases between. Germline CDR1 is LNHDA and CDR2 is SQIVND (reference sequence). The chain's CDR3 is CASSHDREGAGANVLTF. CDR3 DNA sequence: TGTGCCAGTAGTCACGACAGGGAGGGAGCTGGGGCCAACGTCCTGACTTTC.

The V and J genes are TRBV4-1 and TRBJ2-1, with D perhaps matching TRBD1 or TRBD2 (5 bases each). The germline V gene encodes CDR1 MGHRA and CDR2 YSYEKL. CDR3 length: 15 residues. V dropped 5 bases and J dropped 2 bases, with 13 bases sitting between them. The CDR3 here is CASSSRWGTYNEQFF. CDR3 coding DNA: TGCGCCAGCAGCTCCCGCTGGGGGACCTACAATGAGCAGTTCTTC.

The gene calls are TRBV11-1 and TRBJ2-7; 10 bases align to TRBD2. The CDR3 has 16 residues. Germline assignment: CDR1 SGHAT and CDR2 FQDESV (reference sequence). The V gene end was trimmed by 4 bases and the J gene end by 3 bases; junction bases not matched to a gene: 9. As DNA, the CDR3 is TGTGCCAGCAGCTCCTACCCTAGCGGGAGTCTCTACGAGCAGTACTTC. Its protein is CASSSYPSGSLYEQYF.

The gene calls are TRBV29-1 and TRBJ1-2, with D tentatively TRBD1 (6 bases). Trimming cost V 3 bases and J 5 bases, with 19 bases left between them. The length of the CDR3 is 15 residues. Germline V lookup: CDR1 SQVTM, CDR2 ANQGSEA. CDR3 nucleotide sequence: TGCAGCGTTGACTCTGGGGCCCTGGGGGCGTATGGCTACACCTTC. It is translated as CSVDSGALGAYGYTF.

The CDR3 spells CAWSLQGDQPQHF. The CDR3 DNA sequence: TGTGCCTGGAGTTTGCAGGGAGATCAGCCCCAGCATTTT. The rearrangement joins TRBV30 to TRBJ1-5, with D maybe TRBD1 (5 bases). V lost 2 bases, J lost 5 bases, and 10 bases lay in between. Germline V gives CDR1 GTSNPN, CDR2 SVGIG (reference sequence). The CDR3 loop spans 13 amino acids.

The V and J genes are TRBV7-8 and TRBJ1-5; 8 bases match TRBD1. Germline CDR1 SGHVS, CDR2 FQNEAQ. CDR3 size: 16 residues. V dropped 5 bases and J dropped 0; count of bases not matched to a gene: 6. DNA of the CDR3: TGTGCCAGCAGCGACGCAGGACAGGGTAGCAATCAGCCCCAGCATTTT. Amino acids: CASSDAGQGSNQPQHF.

The chain uses TRBV6-5 and TRBJ2-3; no definite D call. The CDR3 is 13 amino acids. The germline V gene encodes CDR1 MNHEY and CDR2 SVGAGI. The V end lost 2 bases, the J end lost 1 base, and 4 bases lay between the germline ends. CDR3 loop: CASSYGGTDTQYF. The CDR3 DNA reads TGTGCCAGCAGTTACGGGGGCACAGATACGCAGTATTTT.

The chain has TRBV7-8 and TRBJ1-5, with TRBD1 matching over 8 bases. This CDR3 region has 15 residues. The germline V gene encodes CDR1 SGHVS and CDR2 FQNEAQ. J was trimmed by 2 bases and V by 6 bases; bases with no gene match: 6. The CDR3: CASSPQGQGNQPQHF. The CDR3 DNA is TGTGCCAGCAGTCCACAGGGACAGGGCAATCAGCCCCAGCATTTT.

The chain employs TRBV7-6 and TRBJ1-2; no reliable D call. The germline V gene encodes CDR1 SGHVS and CDR2 FNYEAQ. CDR3 length: 15 residues. The V end lost 1 base, the J end lost 2 bases, and 11 bases lay between the germline ends. The CDR3 is CASSLDVDGNYGYTF. The CDR3 DNA follows: TGTGCCAGCAGCTTAGATGTGGACGGGAACTATGGCTACACCTTC.

This clone occurred once. The gene calls are TRBV28 and TRBJ2-7; D call uncertain. This CDR3 region has 11 residues. Per the germline V gene, CDR1 is MDHEN and CDR2 is SYDVKM. Trimming took 5 bases from V and 4 from J, leaving 6 bases between them. This CDR3 is CASSVTYEQYF. As DNA, the CDR3 is TGTGCCAGCAGTGTGACATACGAGCAGTACTTC. Filled out from reference TRBV28 and TRBJ2-7, the complete variable domain reads DVKVTQSSRYLVKRTGEKVFLECVQDMDHENMFWYRQDPGLGLRLIYFSYDVKMKEKGDIPEGYSVSREKKERFSLILESASTNQTSMYLCASSVTYEQYFGPGTRLTVT.

On this clone: One end of the junction is discordant with germline, which a read error may explain. V and J are TRBV9 and TRBJ2-7; 8 bases map to TRBD1. The CDR3 loop spans 16 amino acids. The V gene's germline CDR1 is SGDLS and CDR2 YYNGEE. The CDR3 protein is CASSVDRTGNSHEQYF. Written as DNA, the CDR3 is TGTGCCAGCAGCGTAGATAGGACAGGGAACTCCCACGAGCAGTACTTC. Drawing the rest from reference TRBV9 and TRBJ2-7, the complete variable domain is DSGVTQTPKHLITATGQRVTLRCSPRSGDLSVYWYQQSLDQGLQFLIQYYNGEERAKGNILERFSAQQFPDLHSELNLSSLELGDSALYFCASSVDRTGNSHEQYFGPGTRLTVT.

This clone was detected only a few times. This sequence joins TRBV27 and TRBJ2-4; 8 positions agree with TRBD1. The CDR3 covers 15 residues. The junction had 9 bases not matched to a gene; V was cut back by 5 bases and J by 6 bases. Germline V gives CDR1 MNHEY, CDR2 SMNVEV (reference sequence). The CDR3 spells CASSPRTGPPNIQYF. The CDR3 DNA reads as TGTGCCAGCAGTCCACGGACAGGGCCCCCAAACATTCAGTACTTC.

This clone is labeled medium-sized. The genes are TRBV9 and TRBJ2-1, with a weak D call TRBD2 (5 bases). Germline values: CDR1 SGDLS, CDR2 YYNGEE. V was clipped by 3 bases and J by 8 bases, with 15 bases between them. This CDR3 has 14 amino acids. The CDR3 DNA reads TGTGCCAGCAGCGCGCAACTAGTGACCCATGAGCAGTTCTTC. This gives the protein CASSAQLVTHEQFF.

The J gene is TRBJ2-5, the V gene TRBV29-1; D call uncertain. The germline gives CDR1 SQVTM, CDR2 ANQGSEA. The CDR3 has 10 residues. V was shortened by 7 bases and J by 1 base, with 4 bases between the two germline ends. The CDR3, as DNA: TGCAGCGGTACCCAAGAGACCCAGTACTTC. Translation: CSGTQETQYF. Filled out from reference TRBV29-1 and TRBJ2-5, the complete variable domain reads SAVISQKPSRDICQRGTSLTIQCQVDSQVTMMFWYRQQPGQSLTLIATANQGSEATYESGFVIDKFPISRPNLTFSTLTVSNMSPEDSSIYLCSGTQETQYFGPGTRLLVL.

The chain couples TRBV4-1 to TRBJ2-4; D possibly corresponds to TRBD2 (5 bases). Germline CDR1 is MGHRA and CDR2 is YSYEKL. CDR3 size: 15 residues. V was trimmed by 3 bases and J by 3 bases, leaving 12 bases between them. Here the CDR3 DNA reads TGCGCCAGCAGCCATGTGGGTAGCGACAAAAACATTCAGTACTTC. Its protein product is CASSHVGSDKNIQYF.

This clone is classed as medium-sized. The V gene is TRBV6-1, the J gene TRBJ2-2; 7 bases agree with TRBD1. The V gene's germline CDR1 is MNHNS and CDR2 SASEGT. Losses at the gene ends were 4 bases for V and 5 bases for J; bases not matched to a gene: 4. This CDR3 region has 14 residues. CDR3 bases: TGTGCCAGCAGTGGCCAGACAGGGACCGGGGAGCTGTTTTTT. Protein sequence: CASSGQTGTGELFF.

In this sample, this clone turned up a few times. The chain employs TRBV29-1 and TRBJ2-7; 9 nucleotides line up with TRBD1. The CDR3 sequence is 15 residues long. CDR1 SQVTM and CDR2 ANQGSEA come from the germline V gene. With V trimmed by 1 base and J by 6 bases, 10 bases remained unmatched. CDR3 sequence reads: CSVEGALSDRGEQYF. The CDR3 region has the DNA TGCAGCGTTGAAGGGGCCCTTTCGGACAGGGGCGAGCAGTACTTC.

This chain uses TRBV28 with TRBJ2-1; TRBD2 agrees at 8 bases. V gave up 6 bases and J gave up 6 bases; unmatched junction bases: 4. This CDR3 contains 13 residues. Germline V CDR1 and CDR2: MDHEN, SYDVKM. The CDR3: CASSPGLVNEQFF. The CDR3 coding sequence is TGTGCCAGCAGCCCGGGACTAGTCAATGAGCAGTTCTTC.

A few counts support this clone. The V gene is TRBV5-1, the J gene TRBJ2-1; 9 nucleotides agree with TRBD2. The CDR3 is 15 residues long. Germline V gene data show CDR1 as SGHRS and CDR2 as YFSETQ. Losses at the gene ends were 2 bases for V and 7 bases for J; bases not matched to a gene: 7. The CDR3 sequence: CASSFAGGPGNEQFF. As DNA, the CDR3 is TGCGCCAGCAGCTTTGCGGGAGGGCCGGGGAATGAGCAGTTCTTC.

The J gene is TRBJ2-5, the V gene TRBV6-5, with D possibly TRBD2 on 5 matching bases. Germline lookup yields CDR1 MNHEY and CDR2 SVGAGI. This CDR3 region has 13 residues. The V gene lost 7 bases and the J gene lost 2 bases, with 11 bases spanning the gap. The CDR3 DNA is TGTGCCAGCACCCTACCGGGGCAAGAGACCCAGTACTTC. This encodes CASTLPGQETQYF.